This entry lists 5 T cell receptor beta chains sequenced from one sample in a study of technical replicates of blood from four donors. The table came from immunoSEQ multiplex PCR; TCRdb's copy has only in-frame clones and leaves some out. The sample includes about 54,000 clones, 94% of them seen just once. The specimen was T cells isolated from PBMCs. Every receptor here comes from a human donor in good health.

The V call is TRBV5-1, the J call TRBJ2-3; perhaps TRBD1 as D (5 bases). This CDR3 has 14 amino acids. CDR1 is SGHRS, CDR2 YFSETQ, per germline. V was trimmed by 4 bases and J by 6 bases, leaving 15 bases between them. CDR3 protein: CASSKIPRADTQYF. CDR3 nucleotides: TGCGCCAGCAGCAAGATTCCCAGGGCGGATACGCAGTATTTT.

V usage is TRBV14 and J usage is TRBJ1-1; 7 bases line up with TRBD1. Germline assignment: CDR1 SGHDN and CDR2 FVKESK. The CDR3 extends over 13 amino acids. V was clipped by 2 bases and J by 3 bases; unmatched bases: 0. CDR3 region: CASSQQGDTEAFF. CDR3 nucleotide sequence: TGTGCCAGCAGCCAACAGGGGGACACTGAAGCTTTCTTT. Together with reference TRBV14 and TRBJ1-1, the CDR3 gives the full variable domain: EAGVTQFPSHSVIEKGQTVTLRCDPISGHDNLYWYRRVMGKEIKFLLHFVKESKQDESGMPNNRFLAERTGGTYSTLKVQPAELEDSGVYFCASSQQGDTEAFFGQGTRLTVV.

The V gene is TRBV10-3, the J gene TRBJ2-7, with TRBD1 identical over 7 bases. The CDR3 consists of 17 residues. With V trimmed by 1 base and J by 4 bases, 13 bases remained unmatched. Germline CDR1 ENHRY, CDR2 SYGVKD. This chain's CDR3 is CAISEFSDRANLYEQYF. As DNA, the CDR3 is TGTGCCATCAGTGAGTTCAGCGACAGGGCTAACTTGTACGAGCAGTACTTC.

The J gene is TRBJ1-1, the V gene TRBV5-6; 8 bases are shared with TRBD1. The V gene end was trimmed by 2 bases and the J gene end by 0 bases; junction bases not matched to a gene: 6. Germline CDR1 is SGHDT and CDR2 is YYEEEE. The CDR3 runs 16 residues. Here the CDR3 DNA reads TGTGCCAGCAGCTTACCCAGGGGGCTTGTGAACACTGAAGCTTTCTTT. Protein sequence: CASSLPRGLVNTEAFF.

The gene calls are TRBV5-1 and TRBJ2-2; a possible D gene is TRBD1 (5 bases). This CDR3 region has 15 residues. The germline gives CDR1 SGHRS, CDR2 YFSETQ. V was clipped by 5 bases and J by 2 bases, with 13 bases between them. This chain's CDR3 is CASSLRQLNTGELFF. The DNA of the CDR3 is TGCGCCAGCAGTTTGAGACAGCTTAACACCGGGGAGCTGTTTTTT.